A single sample gave rise to the 15 T cell receptor beta chains below, sequenced in a study of blood T cell repertoires in COVID-19 (dated by TCRdb to the early 2020s). The library was obtained by the immunoSEQ multiplex PCR assay. TCRdb obtained this table from immuneACCESS and retained in-frame rearrangements with V and J assigned. These tables miss some clones; where compared with another copy, unresolved V genes account for less than half of the shortfall, and the remainder is unexplained. Recorded for this sample are about 62,000 clones; 65% to 85% of them occurred a single time. The biggest ten clones account for over 6% of the sample. The sequenced material came from peripheral blood. Source of these receptors: a woman in her forties or fifties with active or convalescent COVID-19.

The chain links TRBV18 to TRBJ1-1; possible D gene TRBD1, 6 bases. The CDR3 spans 12 residues. Germline values: CDR1 KGHSH, CDR2 LQKENI. Trimming took 3 bases from V and 9 from J, leaving 11 bases between them. CDR3 DNA sequence: TGTGCCAGCTCACCCGGGGGGACAAAAGCTTTCTTT. Translated, it gives CASSPGGTKAFF. Full variable domain (outside the CDR3, taken from reference TRBV18 and TRBJ1-1): NAGVMQNPRHLVRRRGQEARLRCSPMKGHSHVYWYRQLPEEGLKFMVYLQKENIIDESGMPKERFSAEFPKEGPSILRIQQVVRGDSAAYFCASSPGGTKAFFGQGTRLTVV.

The CDR3 sequence: CASSLGRRQRFEKLFF. The CDR3 DNA follows: TGTGCCAGCAGCTTAGGACGGAGACAGAGATTTGAAAAACTGTTTTTT. The chain links TRBV7-2 to TRBJ1-4, with D perhaps TRBD1 (5 bases). The CDR3 spans 16 residues. Trimming pared 1 base from V and 7 bases from J, leaving 16 bases between. Germline values: CDR1 SGHTA, CDR2 FQGNSA.

The chain carries TRBV27 and TRBJ1-5; TRBD1 is a possible D gene (5 bases). Germline assignment: CDR1 MNHEY and CDR2 SMNVEV (reference sequence). The V and J ends lost 6 bases and 4 bases respectively, with 10 bases between them. The CDR3 runs to 13 residues. CDR3 sequence (DNA): TGTGCCAGCAGGACAGCACTTAATCAGCCCCAGCATTTT. It specifies CASRTALNQPQHF.

The CDR3 coding sequence is TGTGCCAGCAGCCATGAAGGGACTAGCGGGAGAAATGAGCAGTTCTTC. Translation gives CASSHEGTSGRNEQFF. V is TRBV7-3 and J is TRBJ2-1; TRBD2 agrees at 14 bases. In germline, CDR1 is SGHTA, CDR2 FQGTGA. This CDR3 spans 16 amino acids. V dropped 5 bases and J dropped 7; count of bases not matched to a gene: 7.

V and J are TRBV6-1 and TRBJ2-5; D may be TRBD2 (5 bases). Germline V gene data show CDR1 as MNHNS and CDR2 as SASEGT. The CDR3 extends over 14 amino acids. The ends were cut back, 3 bases at V and 1 base at J, with 9 bases in the middle. The CDR3 DNA reads as TGTGCCAGCAGTGAGCCGGGGTTCCAAGAGACCCAGTACTTC. This sequence encodes CASSEPGFQETQYF.

This clone was seen once. The rearrangement joins TRBV9 to TRBJ2-3, with 8 bases fitting TRBD2. Germline V gene lookup returns CDR1 SGDLS and CDR2 YYNGEE. V trimming: 3 bases; J trimming: 11 bases; junction bases outside the gene matches: 2. The CDR3 loop spans 11 amino acids. The chain's CDR3 is CASSESGRQYF. In nucleotides, the CDR3 is TGTGCCAGCAGCGAGAGCGGGAGGCAGTATTTT.

The chain has TRBV24-1 and TRBJ1-1; tentative D call: TRBD1 (6 bases). V was pared by 0 bases and J by 6 bases, with 25 bases between. The CDR3 contains 19 residues. Per the germline V gene, CDR1 is KGHDR and CDR2 is SFDVKD. Here the CDR3 reads CATSDLSTGKVRVHAEAFF. CDR3 nucleotides: TGTGCCACCAGTGATTTGAGTACAGGGAAGGTCCGGGTCCACGCTGAAGCTTTCTTT.

The V and J genes are TRBV24-1 and TRBJ2-2; 12 nucleotides agree with TRBD2. CDR3 size: 14 residues. The germline CDR1 and CDR2 sequences are KGHDR and SFDVKD. Trimming took 7 bases from V and 4 from J; bases not matched to a gene: 0. The CDR3 DNA follows: TGTGCCACCAGGACTAGCGGGAGCACCGGGGAGCTGTTTTTT. Encoded protein: CATRTSGSTGELFF.

The chain is built from TRBV11-2 and TRBJ1-2; D is possibly TRBD1 (5 bases). Germline V lookup: CDR1 SGHAT, CDR2 FQNNGV. The CDR3 spans 17 residues. V lost 4 bases and J 3 bases, leaving 21 bases between the germline ends. This CDR3 reads CASSSVAFQGAHYGYTF. In DNA, the CDR3 is TGTGCCAGCAGCTCAGTGGCGTTCCAAGGGGCGCACTATGGCTACACCTTC.

This clone turned up a few times. V is TRBV29-1 and J is TRBJ2-1, with unresolved D. CDR1 and CDR2 (germline): SQVTM, ANQGSEA. The V end lost 4 bases, the J end lost 0 bases, and 7 bases lay between the germline ends. This CDR3 has 13 amino acids. In nucleotides, the CDR3 is TGCAGCGTTGGTCTCGGCTCCTACAATGAGCAGTTCTTC. Translating gives CSVGLGSYNEQFF.

The CDR3 loop reads CASSVQGIAEAFF. As DNA, the CDR3 is TGTGCCAGCAGCGTGCAGGGGATCGCTGAAGCTTTCTTT. This sequence joins TRBV7-8 and TRBJ1-1; a possible D gene is TRBD1 (6 bases). V shed 5 bases and J shed 6 bases, with 13 bases lying between them. Germline lookup yields CDR1 SGHVS and CDR2 FQNEAQ. The CDR3 is 13 amino acids.

The rearrangement joins TRBV7-2 to TRBJ2-5, with D hard to call. The V and J ends lost 1 base and 1 base respectively, with 10 bases between them. CDR1 and CDR2 from the germline V gene are SGHTA and FQGNSA. The CDR3 consists of 15 residues. The CDR3 DNA follows: TGTGCCAGCAGCTTAGACTACACAATCCAAGAGACCCAGTACTTC. Protein product: CASSLDYTIQETQYF.

This clone was seen only once. The chain is built from TRBV7-8 and TRBJ1-5, with 10 positions matching TRBD1. Trimming cost V 1 base and J 4 bases; bases outside gene matches: 4. Germline V lookup: CDR1 SGHVS, CDR2 FQNEAQ. This CDR3 comprises 16 residues. CDR3 nucleotides: TGTGCCAGCAGCTTAGATCAGGACAGGGGGAATCAGCCCCAGCATTTT. Protein: CASSLDQDRGNQPQHF.

The V gene is TRBV3-1 (or the pseudogene TRBV3-2), the J gene TRBJ2-2, with 9 nucleotides matching TRBD2. Looked up from germline, CDR1 is LGHDT and CDR2 is YNNKEL (reference sequence). The CDR3 is 12 residues long. The CDR3 sequence: CATLAGAGELFF. The CDR3 DNA reads as TGTGCTACCTTAGCGGGAGCCGGGGAGCTGTTTTTT.

V and J are TRBV4-2 and TRBJ1-1, with D tentatively TRBD1 (5 bases). Looked up from germline, CDR1 is LGHNA and CDR2 is YNFKEQ. The V and J ends lost 7 bases and 3 bases respectively, with 15 bases between them. There are 14 residues in the CDR3. CDR3 protein: CASTSPTRDTEAFF. The CDR3 DNA sequence: TGTGCCAGCACCTCCCCCACCAGGGACACTGAAGCTTTCTTT.